The following is a T cell receptor (beta chain) sequence with its context. CDR1 and CDR2 (germline): LNHDA, SQIVND (reference sequence). Trimming cost V 2 bases and J 2 bases, with 7 bases left between them. The CDR3 is 13 amino acids. The data were taken from a study of blood T cell repertoires in COVID-19. Sequencing was performed with immunoSEQ multiplex PCR; in TCRdb, only in-frame clones are kept and a portion is missing. The sample contains about 200,000 clones, roughly four fifths of which appear only once. The sequenced material came from PBMCs or T cells enriched from blood (not recorded which). J is TRBJ2-7 and V is TRBV19; unclear D gene. The source of this sequence is a man aged 40-50 years who had recovered from COVID-19. CDR3 bases: TGTGCCAGTAGTATAAGACTTACCTACGAGCAGTACTTC. Translation: CASSIRLTYEQYF.